This T cell receptor beta chain is from a study of tumor-infiltrating lymphocytes in primary liver carcinoma. The wider study: Tumors measured roughly 4 to 10 cm and were stage T1-T3 N0M0. Study-level findings and limits: For tumor-adjacent and tumor-blood pairs, overlap was less than that seen for tumor region pairs.

From unsorted bulk tissue weighing roughly 17-31 mg, DNA and RNA were co-extracted. TCR beta cDNA was reverse-transcribed from roughly 520 ng of total RNA. The reaction used a constant-region primer and ProtoScript II reverse transcriptase. Generation of the TCR beta libraries relied on three nested multiplex PCR rounds using slightly modified ARM-PCR. Investigators reported that the first two PCR rounds, at 10 cycles each, used TRBV1-TRBV30 forward primers with a C-beta reverse primer. TCRdb reanalysed the multiplex PCR reads using MiXCR and keeps one entry per CDR3 protein. The sample lists 90,000 to 150,000 distinct CDR3 sequences, around 70% occurring once. The sample holds a few counts of this clonotype. Its antigen remains unidentified. Germline trimming cut 4 bases from V and 4 bases from J; bases unmatched to any gene: 3. Germline lookup yields CDR1 SGHTA and CDR2 FQGNSA. This CDR3 contains 14 residues.

This clonotype was obtained from a woman aged 60 to 75 with primary liver carcinoma and hepatitis B virus infection. This chain links TRBV7-2 with TRBJ2-2, with 7 positions matching TRBD2. The sample was tumor-adjacent normal liver tissue. CDR3 loop: CASSWTSRTGELFF. CDR3 coding DNA: TGTGCCAGCAGCTGGACTAGTCGCACCGGGGAGCTGTTTTTT.